Below, 29 T cell receptor beta chains from the same sample are listed, as sequenced in a study of blood T cells in healthy people across ages. Combining a sample-barcoded 5' primer with a J-beta primer mix, a second PCR ran for about 6 to 12 cycles. TCRdb processed the 5' RACE reads anew with MiXCR; each CDR3 protein has one entry. Found here are about 400,000 distinct CDR3 sequences, 52% of them singletons; the top ten hold 51%. The sequenced sample was blood. All receptors come from a man aged 55-75 years in good health.

The V gene is TRBV4-3, the J gene TRBJ2-7, with D unresolved. V was shortened by 0 bases and J by 7 bases, with 13 bases between the two germline ends. CDR3 length: 14 amino acids. Germline CDR1 is LGHNA and CDR2 is YSLEER. CDR3: CASSQDDSGREQYF. CDR3 DNA sequence: TGCGCCAGCAGCCAAGATGATTCCGGCCGTGAGCAGTACTTC.

The gene calls are TRBV6-5 and TRBJ1-6, with TRBD1 as a possible D gene (6 bases). V was pared by 6 bases and J by 7 bases, with 16 bases between. Germline values: CDR1 MNHEY, CDR2 SVGAGI. The CDR3 consists of 15 residues. In DNA form, the CDR3 reads TGTGCCAGCAGGCGTGGACAGTCGGGGAATTCACCCCTCCACTTT. Amino acids: CASRRGQSGNSPLHF.

This chain joins TRBV20-1 and TRBJ2-5; 11 positions agree with TRBD2. V dropped 6 bases and J dropped 2; count of bases not matched to a gene: 5. The CDR3 length is 14 residues. Per germline, CDR1 DFQATT and CDR2 SNEGSKA (reference sequence). CDR3 sequence (DNA): TGCAGTGCCCACGGGACTAGCGGACAAGAGACCCAGTACTTC. It translates to CSAHGTSGQETQYF.

The J gene is TRBJ2-1, the V gene TRBV6-5, with no clear D. This CDR3 is 15 amino acids long. Germline CDR1 MNHEY, CDR2 SVGAGI. V lost 2 bases to trimming and J lost 5 bases, with 13 bases between them. CDR3 loop: CASSYGYRPDNEQFF. CDR3 DNA sequence: TGTGCCAGCAGTTACGGGTACAGACCCGACAATGAGCAGTTCTTC.

This clonotype appeared a few times. The chain joins TRBV5-1 to TRBJ2-5; D may be TRBD1 (6 bases). The CDR3 runs to 14 residues. V was clipped by 2 bases and J by 3 bases, with 11 bases between them. The germline CDR1 and CDR2 sequences are SGHRS and YFSETQ. The CDR3 loop is CASSFATGKETQYF. CDR3 in DNA: TGCGCCAGCAGCTTCGCGACAGGCAAAGAGACCCAGTACTTC.

The chain couples TRBV11-2 to TRBJ2-7; D remains unclear. This CDR3 region has 13 residues. Per the germline V gene, CDR1 is SGHAT and CDR2 is FQNNGV. V lost 3 bases and J 2 bases, leaving 8 bases between the germline ends. The CDR3 sequence is CASSFRRAYEQYF. DNA of the CDR3: TGTGCCAGCAGCTTCCGACGGGCCTACGAGCAGTACTTC.

The J gene is TRBJ2-3, the V gene TRBV28; the match to TRBD2 covers 8 bases. The CDR3 contains 16 residues. J lost 3 bases, V lost 2 bases, and 7 bases had no gene match. CDR1 is MDHEN, CDR2 SYDVKM, per germline. Here the CDR3 reads CASSLTIGRVTDTQYF. The CDR3 nucleotides are TGTGCCAGCAGTTTAACAATCGGGAGGGTAACAGATACGCAGTATTTT.

V usage is TRBV4-2 and J usage is TRBJ2-7; D may be TRBD1 (6 bases). The CDR3 spans 16 residues. Trimming left V 4 bases short and J 7 bases short, with 23 bases between. From germline, CDR1 is LGHNA and CDR2 YNFKEQ. The CDR3 here is CASSPRQDFSYNEQYF. CDR3 nucleotides: TGTGCCAGCAGCCCCCGACAGGACTTCTCCTACAATGAGCAGTACTTC.

V gene TRBV20-1 combines with J gene TRBJ2-4; D remains ambiguous. The J call may be incorrect, as the DNA end agrees better with TRBJ2-7. The CDR3 is made up of 11 amino acids. CDR1 DFQATT and CDR2 SNEGSKA come from the germline V gene (reference sequence). As DNA, the CDR3 is TGCAGTGCCCAGATTGAGTACGAGCAGTACTTC. Protein product: CSAQIEYEQYF.

The J gene is TRBJ2-7, the V gene TRBV27; 8 nucleotides line up with TRBD2. The CDR3 loop spans 18 amino acids. From germline, CDR1 is MNHEY and CDR2 SMNVEV (reference sequence). Trimming took 1 base from V and 0 from J; bases not matched to a gene: 11. The CDR3 here is CASSLWAVSGTSSYEQYF. The CDR3 nucleotides are TGTGCCAGCAGTTTATGGGCGGTGTCCGGGACTAGCTCCTACGAGCAGTACTTC.

This chain connects TRBV6-1 to TRBJ1-1; D ambiguous. The CDR3 totals 16 residues. CDR1 and CDR2 from the germline V gene are MNHNS and SASEGT. Trimming pared 6 bases from V and 6 bases from J, leaving 23 bases between. This CDR3 reads CASRTAATSRNPEAFF. The CDR3 region has the DNA TGTGCCAGCAGGACGGCTGCCACGTCCCGAAACCCTGAAGCTTTCTTT.

This clonotype occurred a few times. CDR3 DNA sequence: TGTGCCAGCAGTTCCGGACCGTCGAGCTCCTACAATGAGCAGTTCTTC. It is translated as CASSSGPSSSYNEQFF. This rearrangement joins TRBV6-1 to TRBJ2-1; D is unresolved. Germline loops: CDR1 MNHNS, CDR2 SASEGT. The ends were cut back, 5 bases at V and 0 bases at J, with 14 bases in the middle. The CDR3 loop spans 16 amino acids.

This chain links TRBV12-3 or TRBV12-4 with TRBJ2-1; TRBD2 aligns across 14 bases. V shed 5 bases, J shed 0 bases, and the junction held 6 bases outside the gene matches. The CDR3 contains 18 residues. The CDR3 sequence is CASSRGLAGASSYNEQFF. CDR3 sequence (DNA): TGTGCCAGCAGTCGGGGACTAGCGGGGGCCAGCTCCTACAATGAGCAGTTCTTC.

This clonotype was found once. The chain couples TRBV2 to TRBJ2-5; TRBD2 matches at 11 bases. There are 16 residues in the CDR3. The ends lost 4 bases at V and 5 bases at J; junction bases unmatched: 9. The germline gives CDR1 SNHLY, CDR2 FYNNEI. The CDR3 DNA reads as TGTGCCAGCAGTGGAAAACTAGCGGGAGTGGGGGAGACCCAGTACTTC. This translates into CASSGKLAGVGETQYF.

The V gene is TRBV11-3, the J gene TRBJ2-1; no definite D call. This CDR3 is 13 amino acids long. V lost 5 bases and J lost 5, with 10 bases in between. CDR1 is SGHNT and CDR2 is YENEEA in the germline V gene. CDR3 sequence (DNA): TGTGCCAGCAGCGCCCAGCTAAACAATGAGCAGTTCTTC. It codes for CASSAQLNNEQFF.

The genes are TRBV27 and TRBJ2-7; TRBD2 matches 10 bases. Germline values: CDR1 MNHEY, CDR2 SMNVEV (reference sequence). V lost 1 base and J lost 5; bases outside the gene matches: 5. The CDR3 consists of 15 residues. The CDR3 reads CASSLLASGRNEQYF. In DNA, the CDR3 is TGTGCCAGCAGTTTATTGGCTAGCGGGAGAAACGAGCAGTACTTC.

With regard to this clonotype: Here the CDR3 omits its conserved ending phenylalanine or tryptophan, so a read error is the likely source. This chain links TRBV7-9 with TRBJ2-5; D perhaps matches TRBD2 (6 bases). This CDR3 has 14 residues. Germline-derived CDR1 and CDR2 are SEHNR and FQNEAQ (reference sequence). Trimming stripped 5 bases from V and 2 bases from J, with 12 bases between. The CDR3 here is CASSHGREQETQYL. The CDR3 nucleotides read TGTGCCAGCAGCCACGGGCGGGAACAAGAGACCCAGTACTTA.

J is TRBJ2-1 and V is TRBV29-1; TRBD2 matches 10 bases. The assigned J gene may be wrong: the sequence end matches TRBJ2-7 better. The germline gives CDR1 SQVTM, CDR2 ANQGSEA. The CDR3 loop spans 12 amino acids. The CDR3 region has the DNA TGCAGCGTTAGCGGGAGGGACAATGAGCAGTACTTC. Translated: CSVSGRDNEQYF.

This chain uses TRBV10-3 with TRBJ2-4; 10 bases map to TRBD1. V lost 6 bases, J lost 1 base, and 6 bases stayed unmatched. CDR1 and CDR2 from the germline V gene are ENHRY and SYGVKD. The CDR3 has 16 amino acids. CDR3 in amino acids: CAISDGQGGAKNIQYF. In nucleotides, the CDR3 is TGTGCCATCAGCGATGGACAGGGGGGGGCCAAAAACATTCAGTACTTC.

A few counts support this clonotype. The J gene is TRBJ2-5, the V gene TRBV20-1; D is possibly TRBD1 (5 bases). The CDR3 is 12 residues long. V shed 6 bases and J shed 1 base, with 9 bases lying between them. Germline CDR1 reads DFQATT; CDR2 reads SNEGSKA (reference sequence). The CDR3 DNA follows: TGCAGTGCAATGGACACCCAAGAGACCCAGTACTTC. Protein: CSAMDTQETQYF.

The rearrangement links TRBV4-1 to TRBJ2-5; 10 nucleotides line up with TRBD1. Per the germline V gene, CDR1 is MGHRA and CDR2 is YSYEKL. This CDR3 contains 14 residues. J was trimmed by 4 bases and V by 2 bases; bases with no gene match: 1. The CDR3 nucleotides are TGCGCCAGCAGCCAACGGGACAGGGGAGAGACCCAGTACTTC. It yields the protein CASSQRDRGETQYF.

This sequence joins TRBV20-1 and TRBJ2-1; 15 positions match TRBD2. The CDR3 is 17 residues long. Germline V gene sequence: CDR1 DFQATT, CDR2 SNEGSKA (reference sequence). The V gene end was trimmed by 6 bases and the J gene end by 8 bases; junction bases not matched to a gene: 14. The CDR3 coding sequence is TGCAGTGCCCAACTCACAGGGGGACTAGCGGGAGGTGATGAGCAGTTCTTC. Amino acids: CSAQLTGGLAGGDEQFF.

The sample holds a few counts of this clonotype. In DNA form, the CDR3 reads TGTGCCAGCAGCAACCTTAGGCGGGATGGCTACACCTTC. Its translation: CASSNLRRDGYTF. This sequence joins TRBV11-1 and TRBJ1-2; D unresolved. CDR1 and CDR2 from the germline V gene are SGHAT and FQDESV (reference sequence). The V gene lost 5 bases and the J gene lost 6 bases, with 13 bases spanning the gap. The length of the CDR3 is 13 residues.

As regards this clonotype: Being one base from a much bigger clone, this may be a read error. This chain uses TRBV7-2 with TRBJ2-5; 8 bases are shared with TRBD2. The J call may be mistaken, given a closer DNA end match to TRBJ2-7. CDR1 is SGHTA and CDR2 is FQGNSA in the germline V gene. This CDR3 region has 15 residues. The CDR3 region has the DNA TGTGCCAGCAGCTTATCGGACGGGAGGGTCTACGAGCAGTACTTC. This gives the protein CASSLSDGRVYEQYF.

The rearrangement links TRBV18 to TRBJ2-5; 8 bases agree with TRBD1. TRBJ2-7 explains the end of the DNA better; the J call may be wrong. Per the germline V gene, CDR1 is KGHSH and CDR2 is LQKENI. The CDR3 has 14 amino acids. CDR3 sequence reads: CASSPPGQVYEQYF. CDR3 nucleotide sequence: TGTGCCAGCTCACCACCGGGACAGGTATACGAGCAGTACTTC.

The V and J genes are TRBV20-1 and TRBJ2-3; 14 nucleotides match TRBD2. The germline V gene encodes CDR1 DFQATT and CDR2 SNEGSKA (reference sequence). The junction had 1 base not matched to a gene; V was cut back by 4 bases and J by 1 base. The CDR3 spans 15 residues. The CDR3 loop is CSATGLAGGTDTQYF. As DNA, the CDR3 is TGCAGTGCTACGGGACTAGCGGGGGGCACAGATACGCAGTATTTT.

The sample holds a few counts of this clonotype. The rearrangement uses TRBV7-6 and TRBJ2-7, with D hard to call. The CDR3 is 11 amino acids. Trimming took 5 bases from V and 5 from J, leaving 7 bases between them. CDR1 and CDR2 from the germline V gene are SGHVS and FNYEAQ. This chain's CDR3 is CASSRGHEQYF. Written as DNA, the CDR3 is TGTGCCAGCAGCCGTGGCCACGAGCAGTACTTC. The whole variable domain, remainder taken from reference TRBV7-6 and TRBJ2-7, is GAGVSQSPRYKVTKRGQDVALRCDPISGHVSLYWYRQALGQGPEFLTYFNYEAQQDKSGLPNDRFSAERPEGSISTLTIQRTEQRDSAMYRCASSRGHEQYFGPGTRLTVT.

The chain combines TRBV18 with TRBJ2-3, with 9 bases fitting TRBD2. Per the germline V gene, CDR1 is KGHSH and CDR2 is LQKENI. The J segment lost 2 bases and the V segment lost 1 base, leaving 4 bases of the junction unmatched. CDR3 length: 16 amino acids. CDR3 coding DNA: TGTGCCAGCTCACCACTTTCTAGCGGGATCACAGATACGCAGTATTTT. Amino acid sequence: CASSPLSSGITDTQYF.

This chain connects TRBV3-1 to TRBJ2-7; the D is unclear. Germline V gene data show CDR1 as LGHDT and CDR2 as YNNKEL (reference sequence). The V end was cut by 5 bases, the J end by 5 bases, with 13 bases between. CDR3 size: 13 residues. As DNA, the CDR3 is TGTGCCAGCAGCAACCGGGCCCCCCACGAGCAGTACTTC. It specifies CASSNRAPHEQYF.